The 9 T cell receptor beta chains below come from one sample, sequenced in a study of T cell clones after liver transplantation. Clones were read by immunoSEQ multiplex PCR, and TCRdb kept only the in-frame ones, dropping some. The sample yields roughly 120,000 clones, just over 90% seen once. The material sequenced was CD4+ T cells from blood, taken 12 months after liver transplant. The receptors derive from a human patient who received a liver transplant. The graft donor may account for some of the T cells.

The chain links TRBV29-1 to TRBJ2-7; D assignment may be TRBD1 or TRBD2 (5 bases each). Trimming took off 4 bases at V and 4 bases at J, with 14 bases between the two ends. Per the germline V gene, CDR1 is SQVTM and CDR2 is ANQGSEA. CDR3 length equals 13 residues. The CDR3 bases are TGCAGCGTTGTGAGTGCAGGGACGTACGAGCAGTACTTC. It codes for CSVVSAGTYEQYF.

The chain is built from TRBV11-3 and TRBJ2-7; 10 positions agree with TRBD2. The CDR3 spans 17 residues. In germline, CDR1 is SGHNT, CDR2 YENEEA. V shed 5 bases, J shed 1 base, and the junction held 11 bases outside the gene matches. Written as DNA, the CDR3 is TGTGCCAGCAGCGGGAGAGGGAGCGGGAGGGGTTCCTACGAGCAGTACTTC. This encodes CASSGRGSGRGSYEQYF.

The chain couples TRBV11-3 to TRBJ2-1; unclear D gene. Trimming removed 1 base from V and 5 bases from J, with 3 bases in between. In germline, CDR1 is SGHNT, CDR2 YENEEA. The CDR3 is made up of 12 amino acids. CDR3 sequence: CASSLANNEQFF. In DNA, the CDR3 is TGTGCCAGCAGCTTAGCTAACAATGAGCAGTTCTTC. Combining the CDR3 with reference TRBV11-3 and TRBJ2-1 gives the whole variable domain EAGVVQSPRYKIIEKKQPVAFWCNPISGHNTLYWYLQNLGQGPELLIRYENEEAVDDSQLPKDRFSAERLKGVDSTLKIQPAELGDSAVYLCASSLANNEQFFGPGTRLTVL.

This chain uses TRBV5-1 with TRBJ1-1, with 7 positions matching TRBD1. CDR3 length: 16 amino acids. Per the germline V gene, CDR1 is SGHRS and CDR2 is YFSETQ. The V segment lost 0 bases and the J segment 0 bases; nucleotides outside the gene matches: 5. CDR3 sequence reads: CASSLAAGGMNTEAFF. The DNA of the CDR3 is TGCGCCAGCAGCTTGGCGGCAGGGGGTATGAACACTGAAGCTTTCTTT.

CDR3 DNA sequence: TGTGCCAGCAGCGACCAACTAAGCACAGATACGCAGTATTTT. Translated: CASSDQLSTDTQYF. V gene TRBV7-3 combines with J gene TRBJ2-3; D is unresolved. This CDR3 has 14 residues. Trimming removed 5 bases from V and 0 bases from J, with 9 bases in between. Germline V gene data show CDR1 as SGHTA and CDR2 as FQGTGA.

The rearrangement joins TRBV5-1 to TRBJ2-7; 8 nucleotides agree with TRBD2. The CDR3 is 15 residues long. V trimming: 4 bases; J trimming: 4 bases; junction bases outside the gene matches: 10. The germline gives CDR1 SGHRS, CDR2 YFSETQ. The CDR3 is CASSPMRGASYEQYF. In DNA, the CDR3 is TGCGCCAGCAGCCCCATGCGGGGGGCGTCTTACGAGCAGTACTTC.

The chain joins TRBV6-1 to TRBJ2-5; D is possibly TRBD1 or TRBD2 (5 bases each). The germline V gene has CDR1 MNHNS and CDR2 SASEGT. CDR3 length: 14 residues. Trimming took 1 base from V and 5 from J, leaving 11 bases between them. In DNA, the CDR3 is TGTGCCAGCAGTGAAGAGGGACGAGGGGAGACCCAGTACTTC. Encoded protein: CASSEEGRGETQYF.

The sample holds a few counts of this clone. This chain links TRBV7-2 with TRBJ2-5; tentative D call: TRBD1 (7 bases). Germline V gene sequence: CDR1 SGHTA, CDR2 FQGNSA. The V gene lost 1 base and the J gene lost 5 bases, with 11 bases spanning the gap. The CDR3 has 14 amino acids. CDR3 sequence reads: CASSLDRGGETQYF. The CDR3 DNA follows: TGTGCCAGCAGCTTAGACAGGGGAGGCGAGACCCAGTACTTC.

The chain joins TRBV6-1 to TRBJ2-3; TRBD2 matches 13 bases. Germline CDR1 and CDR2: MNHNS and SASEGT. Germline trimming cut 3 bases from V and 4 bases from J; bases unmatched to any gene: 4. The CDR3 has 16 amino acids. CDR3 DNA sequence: TGTGCCAGCAGTGATGTGACTAGCGGGAGGCCAGATACGCAGTATTTT. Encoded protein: CASSDVTSGRPDTQYF.